This T cell receptor beta chain was captured in a study of T cell responses to AZD1222 COVID-19 vaccine. The CDR3 extends over 17 amino acids. CDR1 is LNHNV and CDR2 is YYDKDF in the germline V gene (reference sequence). The V and J ends lost 4 bases and 0 bases respectively, with 16 bases between them. TCRdb's copy holds only in-frame clones and misses some; the assay was immunoSEQ multiplex PCR. In the table there are over 50,000 clones, roughly nine tenths of which are singletons. The V gene is TRBV15, the J gene TRBJ1-3; a weak D match, TRBD1 (6 bases). The receptor's source is an adult who received the AZD1222 COVID-19 vaccine. The sequences come from peripheral blood, collected 28 days after the second AZD1222 dose. CDR3 sequence: CATSKGHLINSGNTIYF. In DNA, the CDR3 is TGTGCCACCAGCAAGGGACACCTTATTAACTCTGGAAACACCATATATTTT.